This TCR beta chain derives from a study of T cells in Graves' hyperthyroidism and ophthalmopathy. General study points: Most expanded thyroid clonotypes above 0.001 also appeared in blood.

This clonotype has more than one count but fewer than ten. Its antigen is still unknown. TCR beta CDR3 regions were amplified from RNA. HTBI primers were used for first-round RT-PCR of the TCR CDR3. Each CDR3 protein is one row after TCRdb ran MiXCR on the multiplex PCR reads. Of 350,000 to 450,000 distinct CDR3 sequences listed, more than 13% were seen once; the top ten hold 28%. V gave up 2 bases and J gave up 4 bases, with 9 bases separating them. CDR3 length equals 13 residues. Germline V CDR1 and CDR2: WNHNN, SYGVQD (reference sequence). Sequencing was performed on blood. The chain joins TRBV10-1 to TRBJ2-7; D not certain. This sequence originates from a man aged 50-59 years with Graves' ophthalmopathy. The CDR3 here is CASSEGPPYEQYF. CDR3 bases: TGCGCCAGCAGTGAGGGACCCCCGTACGAGCAGTACTTC.